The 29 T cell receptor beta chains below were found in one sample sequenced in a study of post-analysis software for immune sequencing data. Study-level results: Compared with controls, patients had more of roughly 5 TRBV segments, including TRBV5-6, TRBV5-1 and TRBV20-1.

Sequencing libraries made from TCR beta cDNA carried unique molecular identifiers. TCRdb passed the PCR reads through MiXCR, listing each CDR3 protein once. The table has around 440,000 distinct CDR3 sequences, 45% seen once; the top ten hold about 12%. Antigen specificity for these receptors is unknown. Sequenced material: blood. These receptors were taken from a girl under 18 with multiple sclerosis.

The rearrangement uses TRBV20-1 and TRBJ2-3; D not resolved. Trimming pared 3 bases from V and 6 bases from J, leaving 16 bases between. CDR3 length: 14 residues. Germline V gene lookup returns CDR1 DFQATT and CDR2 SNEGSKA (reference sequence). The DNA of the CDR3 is TGCAGTGCTAGCCGGGCCTTCAAAGGGGATACGCAGTATTTT. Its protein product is CSASRAFKGDTQYF.

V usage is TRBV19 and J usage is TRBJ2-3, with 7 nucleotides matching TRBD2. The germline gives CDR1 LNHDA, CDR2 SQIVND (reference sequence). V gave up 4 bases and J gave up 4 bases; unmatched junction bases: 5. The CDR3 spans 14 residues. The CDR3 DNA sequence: TGTGCCAGTAGTAGCGGGAGAGGGGCAGATACGCAGTATTTT. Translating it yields CASSSGRGADTQYF.

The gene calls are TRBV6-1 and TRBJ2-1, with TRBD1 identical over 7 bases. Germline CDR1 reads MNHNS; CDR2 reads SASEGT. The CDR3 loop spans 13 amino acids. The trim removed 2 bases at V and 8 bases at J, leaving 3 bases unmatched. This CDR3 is CASSEQGVDEQFF. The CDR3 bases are TGTGCCAGCAGTGAACAGGGGGTGGATGAGCAGTTCTTC.

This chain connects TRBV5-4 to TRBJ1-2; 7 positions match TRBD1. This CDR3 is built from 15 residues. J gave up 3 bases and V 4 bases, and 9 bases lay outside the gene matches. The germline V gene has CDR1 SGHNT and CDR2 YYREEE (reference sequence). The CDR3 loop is CASSRVTGTDYGYTF. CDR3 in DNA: TGTGCCAGCAGCCGGGTCACCGGGACAGACTATGGCTACACCTTC.

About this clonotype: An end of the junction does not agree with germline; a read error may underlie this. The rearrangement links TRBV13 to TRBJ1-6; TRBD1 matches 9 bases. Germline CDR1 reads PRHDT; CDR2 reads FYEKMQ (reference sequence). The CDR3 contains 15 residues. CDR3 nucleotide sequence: TGTGCCAGCAGCACCGGACAGGGGATAGGCTCACCCCCCCACTTT. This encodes CASSTGQGIGSPPHF.

The CDR3 DNA follows: TGCGCCAGCAGATCGGGCGGGGGTGAGCAGTTCTTC. It translates to CASRSGGGEQFF. This chain joins TRBV5-1 and TRBJ2-1; 7 positions match TRBD2. Germline-derived CDR1 and CDR2 are SGHRS and YFSETQ. Germline trimming cut 5 bases from V and 9 bases from J; bases unmatched to any gene: 5. The length of the CDR3 is 12 residues.

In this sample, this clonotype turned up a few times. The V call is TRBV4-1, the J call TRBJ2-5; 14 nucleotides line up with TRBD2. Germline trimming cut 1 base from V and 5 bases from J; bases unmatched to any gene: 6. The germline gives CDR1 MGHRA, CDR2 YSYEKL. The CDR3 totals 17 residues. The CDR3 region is CASSQGLAGGPYETQYF. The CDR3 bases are TGCGCCAGCAGCCAAGGACTAGCGGGAGGGCCCTATGAGACCCAGTACTTC.

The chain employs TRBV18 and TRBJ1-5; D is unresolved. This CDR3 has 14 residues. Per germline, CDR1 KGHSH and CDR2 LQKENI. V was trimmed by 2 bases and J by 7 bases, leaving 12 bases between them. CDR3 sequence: CASSPIPDGQPQHF. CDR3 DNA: TGTGCCAGCTCACCAATCCCCGATGGACAGCCCCAGCATTTT.

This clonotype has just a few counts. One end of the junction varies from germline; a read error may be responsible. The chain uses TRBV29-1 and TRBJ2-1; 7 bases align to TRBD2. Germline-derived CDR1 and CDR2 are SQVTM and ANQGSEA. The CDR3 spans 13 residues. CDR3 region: CSACSGTNNERFF. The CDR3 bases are TGCAGCGCCTGCTCCGGGACTAATAATGAGCGGTTCTTC.

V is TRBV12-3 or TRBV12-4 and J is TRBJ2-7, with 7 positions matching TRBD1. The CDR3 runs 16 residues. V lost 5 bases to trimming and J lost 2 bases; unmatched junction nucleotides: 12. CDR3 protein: CASSPSWAGGTYEQYF. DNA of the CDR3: TGTGCCAGCAGTCCTAGTTGGGCAGGGGGTACCTACGAGCAGTACTTC.

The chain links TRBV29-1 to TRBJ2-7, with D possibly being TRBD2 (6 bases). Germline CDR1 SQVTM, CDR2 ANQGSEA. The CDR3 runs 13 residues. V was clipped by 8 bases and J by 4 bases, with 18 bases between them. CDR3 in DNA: TGCAGCACAGGAACACGGGGGTCGTACGAGCAGTACTTC. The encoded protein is CSTGTRGSYEQYF.

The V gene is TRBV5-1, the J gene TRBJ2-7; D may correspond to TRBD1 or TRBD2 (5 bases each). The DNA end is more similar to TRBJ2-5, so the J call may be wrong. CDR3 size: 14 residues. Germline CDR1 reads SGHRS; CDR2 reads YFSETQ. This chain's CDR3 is CASSRREGSETQYF. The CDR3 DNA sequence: TGCGCCAGCAGCCGCCGAGAGGGGTCAGAGACCCAGTACTTC.

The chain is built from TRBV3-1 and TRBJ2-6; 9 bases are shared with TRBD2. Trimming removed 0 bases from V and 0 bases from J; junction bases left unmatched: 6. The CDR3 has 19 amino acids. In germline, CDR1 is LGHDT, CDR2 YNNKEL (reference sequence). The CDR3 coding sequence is TGTGCCAGCAGCCAAGAAGTCGTTAGCGGGGGCTCTGGGGCCAACGTCCTGACTTTC. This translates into CASSQEVVSGGSGANVLTF.

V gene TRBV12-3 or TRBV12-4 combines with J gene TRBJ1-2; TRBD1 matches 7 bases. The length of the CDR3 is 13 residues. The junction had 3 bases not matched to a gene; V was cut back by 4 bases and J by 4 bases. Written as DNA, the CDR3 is TGTGCCAGCAGTTCCCGGGACAGCTATGGCTACACCTTC. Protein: CASSSRDSYGYTF.

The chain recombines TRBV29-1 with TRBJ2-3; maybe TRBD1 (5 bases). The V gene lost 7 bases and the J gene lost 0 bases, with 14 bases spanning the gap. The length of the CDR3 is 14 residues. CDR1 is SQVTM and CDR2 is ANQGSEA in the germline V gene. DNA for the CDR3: TGCAGCGGGTGGGGCAGGAGAAGCACAGATACGCAGTATTTT. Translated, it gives CSGWGRRSTDTQYF.

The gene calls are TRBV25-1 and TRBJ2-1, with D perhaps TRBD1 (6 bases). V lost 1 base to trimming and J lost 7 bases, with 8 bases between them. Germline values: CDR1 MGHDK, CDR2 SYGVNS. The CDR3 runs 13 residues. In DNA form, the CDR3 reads TGTGCCAGCAGTGAATGGCAGGGGAATGAGCAGTTCTTC. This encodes CASSEWQGNEQFF.

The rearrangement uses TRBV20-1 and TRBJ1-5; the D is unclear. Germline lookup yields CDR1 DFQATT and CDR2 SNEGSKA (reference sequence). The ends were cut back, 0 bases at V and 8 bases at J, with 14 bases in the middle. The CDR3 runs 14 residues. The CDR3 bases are TGCAGTGCTAGAGATCAGTTGGATTTTGAGCCCCAGCATTTT. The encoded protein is CSARDQLDFEPQHF.

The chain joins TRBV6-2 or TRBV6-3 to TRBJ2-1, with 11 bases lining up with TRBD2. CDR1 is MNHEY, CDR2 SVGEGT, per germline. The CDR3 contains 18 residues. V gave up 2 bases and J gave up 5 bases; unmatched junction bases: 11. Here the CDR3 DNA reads TGTGCCAGCAGTTACGGGCTCGACGGGACTAGCGGCAACAATGAGCAGTTCTTC. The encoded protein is CASSYGLDGTSGNNEQFF.

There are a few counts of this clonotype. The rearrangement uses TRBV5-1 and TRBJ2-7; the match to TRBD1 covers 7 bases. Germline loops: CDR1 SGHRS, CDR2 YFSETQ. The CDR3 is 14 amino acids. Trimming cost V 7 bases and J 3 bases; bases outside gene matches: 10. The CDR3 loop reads CASGRTGEYYEQYF. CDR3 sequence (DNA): TGCGCCAGCGGACGGACAGGTGAATACTACGAGCAGTACTTC.

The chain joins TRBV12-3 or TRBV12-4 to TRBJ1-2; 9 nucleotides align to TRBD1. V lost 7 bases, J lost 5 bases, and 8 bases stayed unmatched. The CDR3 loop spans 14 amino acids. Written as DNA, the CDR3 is TGTGCCAGCACCTGGACAGGGGTTATTTATGGCTACACCTTC. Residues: CASTWTGVIYGYTF.

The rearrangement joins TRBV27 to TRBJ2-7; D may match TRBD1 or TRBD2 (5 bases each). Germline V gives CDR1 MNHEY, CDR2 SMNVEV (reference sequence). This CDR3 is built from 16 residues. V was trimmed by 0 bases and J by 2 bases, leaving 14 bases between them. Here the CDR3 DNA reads TGTGCCAGCAGTTTATCAGAGACTACGGGGCCCTACGAGCAGTACTTC. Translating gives CASSLSETTGPYEQYF.

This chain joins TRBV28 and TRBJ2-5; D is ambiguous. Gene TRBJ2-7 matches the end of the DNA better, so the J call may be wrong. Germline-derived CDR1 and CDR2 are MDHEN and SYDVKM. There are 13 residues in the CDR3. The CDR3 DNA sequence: TGTGCCAGCAGCAAAAAAGCCCGTACCGAGCAGTACTTC. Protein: CASSKKARTEQYF.

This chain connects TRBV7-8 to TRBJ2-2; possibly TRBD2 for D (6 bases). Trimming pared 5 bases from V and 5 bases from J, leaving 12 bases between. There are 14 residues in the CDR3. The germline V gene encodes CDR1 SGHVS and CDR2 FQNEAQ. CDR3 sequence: CASSLRGRTGELFF. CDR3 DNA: TGTGCCAGCAGCCTAAGAGGGAGGACCGGGGAGCTGTTTTTT. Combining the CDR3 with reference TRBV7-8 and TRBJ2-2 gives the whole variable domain GAGVSQSPRYKVAKRGQDVALRCDPISGHVSLFWYQQALGQGPEFLTYFQNEAQLDKSGLPSDRFFAERPEGSVSTLKIQRTQQEDSAVYLCASSLRGRTGELFFGEGSRLTVL.

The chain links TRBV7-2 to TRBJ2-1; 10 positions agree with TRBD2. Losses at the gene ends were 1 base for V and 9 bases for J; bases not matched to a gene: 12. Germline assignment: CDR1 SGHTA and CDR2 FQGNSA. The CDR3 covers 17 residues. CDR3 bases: TGTGCCAGCAGCTTAGACAACCCAGCGGGAGGGCACCGTGAGCAGTTCTTC. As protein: CASSLDNPAGGHREQFF. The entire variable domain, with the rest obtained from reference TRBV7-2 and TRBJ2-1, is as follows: GAGVSQSPSNKVTEKGKDVELRCDPISGHTALYWYRQSLGQGLEFLIYFQGNSAPDKSGLPSDRFSAERTGGSVSTLTIQRTQQEDSAVYLCASSLDNPAGGHREQFFGPGTRLTVL.

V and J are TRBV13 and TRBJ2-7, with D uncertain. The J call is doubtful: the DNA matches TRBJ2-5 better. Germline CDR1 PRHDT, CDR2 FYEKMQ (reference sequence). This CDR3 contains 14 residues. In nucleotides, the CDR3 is TGTGCCAGCAGCACGGCGGCCCGCTTTGGGACCCAGTACTTC. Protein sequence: CASSTAARFGTQYF.

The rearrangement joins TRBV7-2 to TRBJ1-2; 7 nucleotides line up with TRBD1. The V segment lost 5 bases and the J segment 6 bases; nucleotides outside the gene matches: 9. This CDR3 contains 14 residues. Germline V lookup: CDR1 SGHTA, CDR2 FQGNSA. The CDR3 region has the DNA TGTGCCAGCAGCCTCGGACAGGACGCTCATGGCTACACCTTC. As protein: CASSLGQDAHGYTF. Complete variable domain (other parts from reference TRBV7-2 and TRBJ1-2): GAGVSQSPSNKVTEKGKDVELRCDPISGHTALYWYRQSLGQGLEFLIYFQGNSAPDKSGLPSDRFSAERTGGSVSTLTIQRTQQEDSAVYLCASSLGQDAHGYTFGSGTRLTVV.

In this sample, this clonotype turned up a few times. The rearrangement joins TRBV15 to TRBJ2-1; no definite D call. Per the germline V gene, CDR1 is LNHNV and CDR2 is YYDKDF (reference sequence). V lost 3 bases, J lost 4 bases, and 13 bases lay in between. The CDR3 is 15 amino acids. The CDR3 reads CATSSARAAYNEQFF. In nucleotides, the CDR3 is TGTGCCACCAGCAGTGCCCGGGCAGCTTACAATGAGCAGTTCTTC.

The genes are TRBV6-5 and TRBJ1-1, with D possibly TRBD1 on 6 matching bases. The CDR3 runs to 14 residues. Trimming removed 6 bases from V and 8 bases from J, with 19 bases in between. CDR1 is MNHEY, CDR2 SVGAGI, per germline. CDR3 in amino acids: CASRRTVSGVEAFF. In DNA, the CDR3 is TGTGCCAGCAGGAGGACAGTTTCTGGGGTAGAAGCTTTCTTT.

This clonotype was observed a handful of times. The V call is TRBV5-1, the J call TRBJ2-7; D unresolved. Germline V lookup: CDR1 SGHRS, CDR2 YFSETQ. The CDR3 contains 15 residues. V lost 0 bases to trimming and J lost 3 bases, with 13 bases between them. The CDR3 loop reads CASSLAFAANYEQYF. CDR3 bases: TGCGCCAGCAGCTTGGCCTTCGCGGCCAACTACGAGCAGTACTTC.